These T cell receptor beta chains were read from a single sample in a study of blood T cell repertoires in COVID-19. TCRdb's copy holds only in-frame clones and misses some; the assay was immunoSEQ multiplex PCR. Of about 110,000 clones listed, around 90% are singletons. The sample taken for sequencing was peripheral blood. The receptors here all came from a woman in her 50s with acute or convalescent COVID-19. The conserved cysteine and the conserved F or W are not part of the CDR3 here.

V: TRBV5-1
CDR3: ASSIPGAPYEQY

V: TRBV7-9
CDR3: ASSIGLASNEQY

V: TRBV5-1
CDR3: ASSLGSRATYEQY

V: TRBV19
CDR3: ASSLGQHSNQPQH

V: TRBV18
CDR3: ASSPSGTGVPSSYNEQF

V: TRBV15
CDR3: ATSRDPRTGSSYEQY

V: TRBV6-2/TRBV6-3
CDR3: ASSTRTGAGNTIY

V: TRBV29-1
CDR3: SARQGSYEQY

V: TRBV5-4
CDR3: ASSLRAGMSADTQY

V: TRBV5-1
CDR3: ASSLPQDRGYT

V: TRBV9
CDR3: ASSVGSWGRGNSPLH

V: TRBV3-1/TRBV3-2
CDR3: ASSAQGFEETQY

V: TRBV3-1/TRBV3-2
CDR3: ASSPRTGVTTEAF

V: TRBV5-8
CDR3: ASSFSGHLNTEAF

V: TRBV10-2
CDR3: ASSLGLNTGELF

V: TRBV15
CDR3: ATSRDTGSGYT

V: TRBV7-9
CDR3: ASSPPTSRNEQY

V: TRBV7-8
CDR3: ASSKQALGSQETQY

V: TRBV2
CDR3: ASSEDRVLTYEQY

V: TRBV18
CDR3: ASSGLEGLNNEQF

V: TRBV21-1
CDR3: ATVFTGELF

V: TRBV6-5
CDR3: ASNVEAGEHEQY

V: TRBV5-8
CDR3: ASSWGLAGQYEQY

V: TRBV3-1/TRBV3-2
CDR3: ASSLSAGDYEQY

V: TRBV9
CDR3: ASSYGTPNTGELF

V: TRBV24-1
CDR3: ATSDTGTAGANVLT

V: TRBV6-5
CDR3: ASRKSDTEAF

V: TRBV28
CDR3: ASTRDRMGNQPQH

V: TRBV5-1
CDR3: ASRPGTTDTQY

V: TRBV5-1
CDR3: ASFGVTDTQY

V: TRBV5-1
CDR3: ASSSGQVQETQY

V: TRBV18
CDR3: ASSFGTGLNTEAF

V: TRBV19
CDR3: ASSISRRTGELF

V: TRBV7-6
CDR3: ASSAFSLLAGGADTQY

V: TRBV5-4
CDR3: ASSLRAGDGAGELF

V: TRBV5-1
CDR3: ASSLTVAKNIQY

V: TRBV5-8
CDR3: ASSGQVVSPLH

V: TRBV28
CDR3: ASGYYGSTYEQY

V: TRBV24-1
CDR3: ATSGAGVSQPQH

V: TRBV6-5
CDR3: ASRGTGLSTEAF

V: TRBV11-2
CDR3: ASSQGGGQAPYGYT

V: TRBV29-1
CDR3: SVATSGANVLT

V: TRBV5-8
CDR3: ASSLAGNSYNEQF

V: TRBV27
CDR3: ASSFQGAPYEQY

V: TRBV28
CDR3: ASSAISTAGNTIY

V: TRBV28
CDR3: ASSPYDSEQY

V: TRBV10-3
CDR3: AISEWREGHEQY

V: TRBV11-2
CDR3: ASSMSAGAGEQY

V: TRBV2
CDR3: ASSVGSRGGNEQF

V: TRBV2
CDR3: ASSRQGKNIQY